This T cell receptor (beta chain) was recovered during a study of metastatic and nonmetastatic thyroid tumors. Study background: Repertoire data that came from the blood and tumor or nodule tissue of malignant and benign thyroid patients were compared.

This clone has more than one count but fewer than ten. Its antigen is as yet unknown. Original processing methods: The distant-metastasis classifier for papillary thyroid cancer was built from CDR3 differences across clinicopathological groups. TCRdb re-clonotyped the PCR reads via MiXCR. The V and J calls were determined by TCRdb, not by the authors. In the table there are some 17,000 clones, around 23% of which are singletons. Nobody among the patients had been given any treatment before thyroid surgery. Study-level results: Compared with benign nodules, malignant thyroid tumors were reported to have significantly higher TCR beta diversity in both blood and tumor.

The CDR3 is 15 amino acids. The V gene's germline CDR1 is MNHEY and CDR2 SVGEGT. Trimming shortened V by 0 bases and J by 7 bases, and 13 bases separated the two germline ends. This receptor was obtained from a female donor with papillary thyroid cancer or a benign thyroid nodule (not recorded which). Some clones in this sample may be carry-over from other donors' samples. This rearrangement joins TRBV6-2 or TRBV6-3 to TRBJ2-1; maybe TRBD2 (6 bases). Sequencing input: adjacent normal tissue. The CDR3 sequence: CASSYSVGRSNEQFF. As DNA, the CDR3 is TGTGCCAGCAGTTACTCCGTCGGGAGAAGTAATGAGCAGTTCTTC.